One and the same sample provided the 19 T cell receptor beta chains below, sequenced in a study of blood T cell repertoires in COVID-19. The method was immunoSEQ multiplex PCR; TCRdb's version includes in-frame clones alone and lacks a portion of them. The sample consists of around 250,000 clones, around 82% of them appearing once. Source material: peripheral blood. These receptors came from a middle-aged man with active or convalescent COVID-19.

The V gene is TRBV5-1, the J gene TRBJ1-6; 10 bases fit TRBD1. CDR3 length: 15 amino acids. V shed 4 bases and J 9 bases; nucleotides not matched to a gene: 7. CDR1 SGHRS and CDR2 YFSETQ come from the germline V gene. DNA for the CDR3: TGCGCCAGCAGCCTAGGACAGGGGGTTGGTTCACCCCTCCACTTT. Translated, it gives CASSLGQGVGSPLHF.

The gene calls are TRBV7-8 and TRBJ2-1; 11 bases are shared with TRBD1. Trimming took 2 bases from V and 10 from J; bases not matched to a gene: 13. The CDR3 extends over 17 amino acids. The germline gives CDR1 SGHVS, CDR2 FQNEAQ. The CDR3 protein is CASSLPGRTGGVGEQFF. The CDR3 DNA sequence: TGTGCCAGCAGCTTACCGGGCCGGACAGGGGGCGTAGGGGAGCAGTTCTTC.

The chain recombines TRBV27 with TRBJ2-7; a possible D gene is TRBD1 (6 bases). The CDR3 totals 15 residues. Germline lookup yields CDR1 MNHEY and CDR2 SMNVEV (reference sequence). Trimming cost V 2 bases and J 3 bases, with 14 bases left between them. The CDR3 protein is CASSLNFRGNYEQYF. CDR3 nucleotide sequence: TGTGCCAGCAGTTTAAATTTCAGGGGCAACTACGAGCAGTACTTC.

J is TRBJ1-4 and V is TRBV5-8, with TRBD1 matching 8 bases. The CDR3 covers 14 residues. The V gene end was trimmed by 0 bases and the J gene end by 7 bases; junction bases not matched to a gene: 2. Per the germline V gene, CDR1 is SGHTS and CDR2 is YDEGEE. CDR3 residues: CASSLGTGTEKLFF. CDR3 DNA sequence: TGTGCCAGCAGCTTGGGGACAGGGACTGAAAAACTGTTTTTT.

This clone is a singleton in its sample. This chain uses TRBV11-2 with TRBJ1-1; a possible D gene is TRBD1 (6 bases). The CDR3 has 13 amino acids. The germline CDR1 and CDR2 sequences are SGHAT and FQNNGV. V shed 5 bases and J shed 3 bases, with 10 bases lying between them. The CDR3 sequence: CASSPEGDTEAFF. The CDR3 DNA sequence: TGTGCCAGCAGCCCTGAGGGGGACACTGAAGCTTTCTTT.

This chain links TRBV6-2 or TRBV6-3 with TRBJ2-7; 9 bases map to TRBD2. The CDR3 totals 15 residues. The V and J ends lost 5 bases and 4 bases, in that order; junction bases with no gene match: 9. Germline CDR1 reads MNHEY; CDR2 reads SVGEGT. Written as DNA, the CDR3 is TGTGCCAGCAGTCGCCCAGCGGGAGGATTATACGAGCAGTACTTC. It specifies CASSRPAGGLYEQYF.

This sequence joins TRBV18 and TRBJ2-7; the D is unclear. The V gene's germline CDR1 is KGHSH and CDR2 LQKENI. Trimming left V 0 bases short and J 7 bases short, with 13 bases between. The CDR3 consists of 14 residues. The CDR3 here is CASSPPSLPEEQYF. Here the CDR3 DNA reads TGTGCCAGCTCACCACCCAGTCTGCCAGAAGAGCAGTACTTC.

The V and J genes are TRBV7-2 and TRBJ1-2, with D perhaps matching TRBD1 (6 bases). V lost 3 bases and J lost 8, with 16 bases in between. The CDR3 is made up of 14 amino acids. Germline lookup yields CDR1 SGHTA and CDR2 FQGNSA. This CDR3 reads CASSFGKTGNGYTF. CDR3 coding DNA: TGTGCCAGCAGCTTTGGGAAAACAGGGAACGGCTACACCTTC.

CDR3 DNA: TGCGCCAGCAGCCAAGAGGTTGTTAGCGGGGGCTACGAGCAGTACTTC. It yields the protein CASSQEVVSGGYEQYF. The chain combines TRBV4-1 with TRBJ2-7; 9 bases map to TRBD2. Unmatched junction bases numbered 6, after V lost 0 bases and J lost 3 bases. CDR1 MGHRA and CDR2 YSYEKL come from the germline V gene. The CDR3 runs to 16 residues.

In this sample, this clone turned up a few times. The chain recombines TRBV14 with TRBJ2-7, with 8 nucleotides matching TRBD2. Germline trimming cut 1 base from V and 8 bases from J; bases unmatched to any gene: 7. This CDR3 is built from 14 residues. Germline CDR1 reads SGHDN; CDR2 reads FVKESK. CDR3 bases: TGTGCCAGCAGCCAAGGTCTAGCGGGCGTTAAGCAGTACTTC. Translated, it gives CASSQGLAGVKQYF.

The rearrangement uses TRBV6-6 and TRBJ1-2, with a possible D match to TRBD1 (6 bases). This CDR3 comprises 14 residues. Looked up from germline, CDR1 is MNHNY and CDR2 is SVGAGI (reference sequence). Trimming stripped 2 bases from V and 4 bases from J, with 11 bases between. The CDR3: CASSYPGGIYGYTF. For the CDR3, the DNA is TGTGCCAGCAGTTACCCGGGGGGCATCTATGGCTACACCTTC.

CDR3 bases: TGTGCCTGGAGTCTGGAGTTCACCGGGGAGCTGTTTTTT. This sequence encodes CAWSLEFTGELFF. V and J are TRBV30 and TRBJ2-2; D is unresolved. V lost 2 bases, J lost 4 bases, and 8 bases lay in between. The CDR3 is made up of 13 amino acids. Germline CDR1 reads GTSNPN; CDR2 reads SVGIG (reference sequence).

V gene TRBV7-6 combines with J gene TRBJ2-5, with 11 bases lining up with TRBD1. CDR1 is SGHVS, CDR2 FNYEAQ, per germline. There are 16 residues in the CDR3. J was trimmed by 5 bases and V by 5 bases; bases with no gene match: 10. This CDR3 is CASSTPGQGVWETQYF. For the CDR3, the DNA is TGTGCCAGCAGCACCCCGGGACAGGGGGTTTGGGAGACCCAGTACTTC.

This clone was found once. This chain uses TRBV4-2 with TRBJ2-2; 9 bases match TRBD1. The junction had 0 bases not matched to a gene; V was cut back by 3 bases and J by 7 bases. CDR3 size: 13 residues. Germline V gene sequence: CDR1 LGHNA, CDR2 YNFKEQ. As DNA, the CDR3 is TGTGCCAGCAGCCAGACAGGGGGCGGGGAGCTGTTTTTT. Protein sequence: CASSQTGGGELFF.

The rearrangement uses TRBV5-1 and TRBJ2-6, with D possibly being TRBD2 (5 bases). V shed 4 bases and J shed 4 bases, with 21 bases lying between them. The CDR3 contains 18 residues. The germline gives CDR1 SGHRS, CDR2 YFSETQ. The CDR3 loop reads CASSPEGLGSWGANVLTF. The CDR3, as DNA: TGCGCCAGCAGCCCCGAGGGCCTCGGCTCGTGGGGGGCCAACGTCCTGACTTTC.

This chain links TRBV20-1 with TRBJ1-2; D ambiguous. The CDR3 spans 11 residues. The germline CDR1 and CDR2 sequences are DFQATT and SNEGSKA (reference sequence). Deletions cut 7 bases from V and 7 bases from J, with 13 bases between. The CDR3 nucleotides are TGCAGTGTTACTACTCCTTTTGGCTACACCTTC. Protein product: CSVTTPFGYTF.

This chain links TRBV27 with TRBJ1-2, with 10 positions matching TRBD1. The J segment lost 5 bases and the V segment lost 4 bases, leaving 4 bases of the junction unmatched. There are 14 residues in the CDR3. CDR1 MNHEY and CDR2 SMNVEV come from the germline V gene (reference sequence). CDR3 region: CASSWGQGRYGYTF. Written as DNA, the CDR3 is TGTGCCAGCAGTTGGGGACAGGGGAGATATGGCTACACCTTC.

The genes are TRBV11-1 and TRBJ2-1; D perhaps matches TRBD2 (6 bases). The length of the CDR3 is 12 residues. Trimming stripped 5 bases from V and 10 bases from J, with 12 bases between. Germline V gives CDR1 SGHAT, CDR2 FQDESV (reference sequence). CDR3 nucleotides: TGTGCCAGCAGCCGGAGGGCCGGGGAGCAGTTCTTC. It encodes CASSRRAGEQFF.

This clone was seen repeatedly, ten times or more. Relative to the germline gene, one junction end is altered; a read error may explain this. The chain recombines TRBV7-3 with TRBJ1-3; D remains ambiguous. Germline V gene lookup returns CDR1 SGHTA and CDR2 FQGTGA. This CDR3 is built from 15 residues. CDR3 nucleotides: TGTGCCAGCAGCATAACGGGGAGCTCTGGAAACACCATATATTTT. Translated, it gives CASSITGSSGNTIYF.